A single sample is the source of the 27 T cell receptor beta chains below, sequenced in a study of blood T cells in healthy people across ages. Primers used in a second PCR of roughly 6 to 11 cycles were a sample-barcoded 5' primer and a J-beta primer mix. TCRdb redid the calling of the 5' RACE reads with MiXCR, one entry per CDR3 protein. The data hold about 1.6 million distinct CDR3 sequences, with about 35% observed a single time. Sample: blood. The source of these receptors is a woman aged 30 to 39 in good health.

The V call is TRBV28, the J call TRBJ2-1; 9 bases are a match to TRBD2. The CDR3 has 17 residues. Unmatched junction bases numbered 9, after V lost 5 bases and J lost 1 base. CDR1 and CDR2 (germline): MDHEN, SYDVKM. CDR3 sequence (DNA): TGTGCCAGCAGTACCACAGCGGGAGGAGGGTCCTACAATGAGCAGTTCTTC. It codes for CASSTTAGGGSYNEQFF.

This clonotype was picked up many times. The genes are TRBV7-2 and TRBJ2-3, with no clear D. CDR3 length equals 13 residues. The germline V gene encodes CDR1 SGHTA and CDR2 FQGNSA. V lost 1 base and J 4 bases, leaving 6 bases between the germline ends. CDR3 in amino acids: CASSLVVADTQYF. DNA of the CDR3: TGTGCCAGCAGCTTAGTGGTGGCAGATACGCAGTATTTT. The full variable domain, with the rest looked up from reference TRBV7-2 and TRBJ2-3, is GAGVSQSPSNKVTEKGKDVELRCDPISGHTALYWYRQSLGQGLEFLIYFQGNSAPDKSGLPSDRFSAERTGGSVSTLTIQRTQQEDSAVYLCASSLVVADTQYFGPGTRLTVL.

This clonotype was seen just once. V gene TRBV15 combines with J gene TRBJ1-1, with D possibly TRBD1 on 5 matching bases. Germline V gives CDR1 LNHNV, CDR2 YYDKDF (reference sequence). CDR3 length: 16 residues. V lost 3 bases and J 3 bases, leaving 17 bases between the germline ends. DNA for the CDR3: TGTGCCACCAGCAGGGGGGGTGGGGTTTTGCACACTGAAGCTTTCTTT. It yields the protein CATSRGGGVLHTEAFF.

J is TRBJ2-1 and V is TRBV9; 7 nucleotides align to TRBD2. From germline, CDR1 is SGDLS and CDR2 YYNGEE. The V gene end was trimmed by 1 base and the J gene end by 12 bases; junction bases not matched to a gene: 10. CDR3 length: 14 residues. The CDR3 loop reads CASSVYGGNDVQFF. The CDR3 nucleotides read TGTGCCAGCAGCGTATACGGGGGGAACGATGTGCAGTTCTTC.

This clonotype was observed a few times. V gene TRBV20-1 combines with J gene TRBJ2-3, with 9 nucleotides matching TRBD2. V shed 8 bases, J shed 5 bases, and the junction held 8 bases outside the gene matches. CDR1 is DFQATT and CDR2 is SNEGSKA in the germline V gene (reference sequence). The CDR3 is 13 amino acids. The DNA of the CDR3 is TGCAGTCCAGCGGGAGGACGGGTAGATACGCAGTATTTT. Encoded protein: CSPAGGRVDTQYF.

As concerns this clonotype: A read error is possible here, since a much larger clone lies one base away. The rearrangement links TRBV4-1 to TRBJ1-5, with TRBD1 as a possible D gene (5 bases). This CDR3 spans 14 amino acids. V was shortened by 0 bases and J by 11 bases, with 14 bases between the two germline ends. Germline CDR1 reads MGHRA; CDR2 reads YSYEKL. The CDR3 nucleotides are TGCGCCAGCAGCCAAGAAATAGGGGCTAAGGCCCAGCATTTT. Translated, it gives CASSQEIGAKAQHF.

The sample holds one count of this clonotype. The rearrangement uses TRBV30 and TRBJ1-2; no clear D. Trimming shortened V by 3 bases and J by 0 bases, and 8 bases separated the two germline ends. The CDR3 totals 13 residues. Germline assignment: CDR1 GTSNPN and CDR2 SVGIG (reference sequence). Here the CDR3 reads CAWRQSPNYGYTF. As DNA, the CDR3 is TGTGCCTGGAGACAGAGCCCTAACTATGGCTACACCTTC. The full variable domain, its missing parts supplied by reference TRBV30 and TRBJ1-2, is SQTIHQWPATLVQPVGSPLSLECTVEGTSNPNLYWYRQAAGRGLQLLFYSVGIGQISSEVPQNLSASRPQDRQFILSSKKLLLSDSGFYLCAWRQSPNYGYTFGSGTRLTVV.

The V and J genes are TRBV4-1 and TRBJ2-2; 8 bases line up with TRBD2. The V and J ends lost 4 bases and 5 bases, in that order; junction bases with no gene match: 6. The length of the CDR3 is 15 residues. Looked up from germline, CDR1 is MGHRA and CDR2 is YSYEKL. The CDR3 DNA is TGCGCCAGCAGCCCCATAGCGGGAAGAACCGGGGAGCTGTTTTTT. This sequence encodes CASSPIAGRTGELFF.

The rearrangement uses TRBV4-1 and TRBJ2-5; D remains ambiguous. The CDR3 loop spans 14 amino acids. CDR1 is MGHRA, CDR2 YSYEKL, per germline. V shed 4 bases and J shed 5 bases, with 14 bases lying between them. CDR3 sequence (DNA): TGCGCCAGCAGCCCCTCTGTGGGGTGGGAGACCCAGTACTTC. Protein product: CASSPSVGWETQYF.

A word on this clonotype: At one end the junction does not follow the germline gene, possibly because of a read error. The J gene is TRBJ1-6, the V gene TRBV13; TRBD1 matches 9 bases. Looked up from germline, CDR1 is PRHDT and CDR2 is FYEKMQ (reference sequence). The CDR3 is 14 residues long. The CDR3 spells CACSTGQGYSPLHF. CDR3 DNA: TGTGCCTGCAGCACGGGACAGGGTTATTCACCCCTCCACTTT.

This clonotype was seen a few times. This sequence joins TRBV7-9 and TRBJ2-1; 11 bases line up with TRBD2. Germline assignment: CDR1 SEHNR and CDR2 FQNEAQ (reference sequence). This CDR3 comprises 16 residues. The V and J ends lost 5 bases and 4 bases, in that order; junction bases with no gene match: 7. CDR3 nucleotides: TGTGCCAGCAGCCATCTACTAGCGGGGGTATACAATGAGCAGTTCTTC. Translation gives CASSHLLAGVYNEQFF. The entire variable domain, with the rest obtained from reference TRBV7-9 and TRBJ2-1, is as follows: DTGVSQNPRHKITKRGQNVTFRCDPISEHNRLYWYRQTLGQGPEFLTYFQNEAQLEKSRLLSDRFSAERPKGSFSTLEIQRTEQGDSAMYLCASSHLLAGVYNEQFFGPGTRLTVL.

V usage is TRBV11-2 and J usage is TRBJ2-6; D perhaps matches TRBD2 (6 bases). V lost 2 bases, J lost 0 bases, and 23 bases lay in between. This CDR3 is 21 amino acids long. Germline V gene sequence: CDR1 SGHAT, CDR2 FQNNGV. The CDR3 sequence: CASSLSGTPRGPISGANVLTF. CDR3 bases: TGTGCCAGCAGCTTATCAGGGACTCCCCGCGGCCCGATCTCTGGGGCCAACGTCCTGACTTTC.

The chain combines TRBV20-1 with TRBJ2-1, with 10 bases fitting TRBD2. The CDR3 is made up of 14 amino acids. The germline V gene has CDR1 DFQATT and CDR2 SNEGSKA (reference sequence). Germline trimming cut 0 bases from V and 13 bases from J; bases unmatched to any gene: 9. CDR3 in amino acids: CSARDSKRGGSQFF. The CDR3 DNA sequence: TGCAGTGCTAGAGACTCTAAGCGGGGGGGCTCCCAGTTCTTC.

This clonotype turned up a few times. This chain joins TRBV20-1 and TRBJ1-2, with 11 bases fitting TRBD1. This CDR3 contains 19 residues. The junction had 21 bases not matched to a gene; V was cut back by 3 bases and J by 6 bases. Germline V gene lookup returns CDR1 DFQATT and CDR2 SNEGSKA (reference sequence). The DNA of the CDR3 is TGCAGTGCTAGTTTCCCCCCCTCCCAGGCCTGGGACAGGGGGAATGGCTACACCTTC. Translation gives CSASFPPSQAWDRGNGYTF.

A few counts support this clonotype. The V gene is TRBV12-3 or TRBV12-4, the J gene TRBJ2-4, with TRBD2 matching over 7 bases. The end of the DNA is better explained by TRBJ2-7, so the J call may be wrong. This CDR3 region has 14 residues. CDR3 sequence (DNA): TGTGCCAGCAGTAGAGCGGGAATCGTACACGAGCAGTACTTC. It specifies CASSRAGIVHEQYF.

This clonotype occurred many times. The chain has TRBV27 and TRBJ2-7; 10 nucleotides align to TRBD1. Germline lookup yields CDR1 MNHEY and CDR2 SMNVEV (reference sequence). Germline trimming cut 2 bases from V and 3 bases from J; bases unmatched to any gene: 1. This CDR3 has 14 amino acids. CDR3 region: CASSLGDRGYEQYF. In nucleotides, the CDR3 is TGTGCCAGCAGTTTAGGGGACAGGGGCTACGAGCAGTACTTC.

This clonotype was observed a few times. This chain uses TRBV29-1 with TRBJ2-7; no firm D call. Germline CDR1 reads SQVTM; CDR2 reads ANQGSEA. The CDR3 extends over 13 amino acids. V dropped 1 base and J dropped 3 bases, with 10 bases sitting between them. The CDR3 here is CSVEGPEDYEQYF. DNA of the CDR3: TGCAGCGTTGAAGGGCCTGAGGACTACGAGCAGTACTTC.

This clonotype was picked up a small number of times. The rearrangement links TRBV7-8 to TRBJ2-5, with D hard to call. This CDR3 comprises 16 residues. CDR1 SGHVS and CDR2 FQNEAQ come from the germline V gene. Trimming removed 2 bases from V and 5 bases from J, with 18 bases in between. In DNA form, the CDR3 reads TGTGCCAGCAGCTTATCTGCTCTGATCTCCTGGGAGACCCAGTACTTC. Translation: CASSLSALISWETQYF. The full variable domain, in which reference TRBV7-8 and TRBJ2-5 provide the parts outside the CDR3, is GAGVSQSPRYKVAKRGQDVALRCDPISGHVSLFWYQQALGQGPEFLTYFQNEAQLDKSGLPSDRFFAERPEGSVSTLKIQRTQQEDSAVYLCASSLSALISWETQYFGPGTRLLVL.

Comment on this clonotype: One base away lies a much larger clone, so this may be a sequencing read error. The J gene is TRBJ2-7, the V gene TRBV4-1; 8 bases line up with TRBD2. In germline, CDR1 is MGHRA, CDR2 YSYEKL. This CDR3 has 16 amino acids. The junction had 9 bases not matched to a gene; V was cut back by 2 bases and J by 3 bases. The CDR3 region is CASSQPRRGGGYEQYF. CDR3 nucleotides: TGCGCCAGCAGCCAACCACGTCGGGGGGGCGGCTACGAGCAGTACTTC.

There are a few counts of this clonotype. The J gene is TRBJ1-2, the V gene TRBV29-1, with D perhaps TRBD1 (5 bases). Trimming removed 5 bases from V and 1 base from J, with 11 bases in between. This CDR3 comprises 13 residues. CDR1 is SQVTM and CDR2 is ANQGSEA in the germline V gene. DNA of the CDR3: TGCAGCGTTCGGGACGGAATTAACTATGGCTACACCTTC. Protein: CSVRDGINYGYTF.

This clonotype showed up just once. A read error may account for a junction end that differs from germline. V and J are TRBV5-1 and TRBJ1-2; possible D gene TRBD1, 6 bases. Looked up from germline, CDR1 is SGHRS and CDR2 is YFSETQ. The CDR3 consists of 13 residues. The CDR3 coding sequence is TGCGTCAGCAGCCAGGGGACGGACTATGGCTACACCTTC. It translates to CVSSQGTDYGYTF.

The chain employs TRBV14 and TRBJ2-1; no firm D call. From germline, CDR1 is SGHDN and CDR2 FVKESK. The CDR3 spans 12 residues. The V gene lost 1 base and the J gene lost 15 bases, with 13 bases spanning the gap. The CDR3 coding sequence is TGTGCCAGCAGCCAAGCCGGGTGGCGGCGGTTCTTC. It yields the protein CASSQAGWRRFF.

This clonotype was found many times. Sequence at one end of the junction differs from germline and may be a read error. The chain has TRBV5-1 and TRBJ2-5; 16 nucleotides match TRBD2. There are 16 residues in the CDR3. Germline CDR1 is SGHRS and CDR2 is YFSETQ. CDR3: CASSLGLAGGQETQYF. For the CDR3, the DNA is TGTGCCAGCAGCTTGGGACTAGCGGGGGGGCAAGAGACCCAGTACTTC.

This rearrangement joins TRBV6-5 to TRBJ2-1, with TRBD2 matching over 12 bases. Germline V gene lookup returns CDR1 MNHEY and CDR2 SVGAGI. With V trimmed by 3 bases and J by 9 bases, 6 bases remained unmatched. This CDR3 is built from 15 residues. As DNA, the CDR3 is TGTGCCAGCAGTTATTCTAGCGGGGGGGCCCCTGAGCAGTTCTTC. It encodes CASSYSSGGAPEQFF.

The rearrangement links TRBV20-1 to TRBJ1-4; possible D gene TRBD1, 5 bases. CDR1 and CDR2 (germline): DFQATT, SNEGSKA (reference sequence). V lost 6 bases and J lost 1, with 18 bases in between. The CDR3 has 16 residues. CDR3 nucleotides: TGCAGTGCCATCCGGGGACTGACGCAAACTAATGAAAAACTGTTTTTT. It is translated as CSAIRGLTQTNEKLFF.

V gene TRBV5-6 combines with J gene TRBJ2-7; a weak D match, TRBD1 (6 bases). V shed 3 bases and J shed 4 bases, with 17 bases lying between them. The CDR3 extends over 15 amino acids. Germline values: CDR1 SGHDT, CDR2 YYEEEE. CDR3 DNA: TGTGCCAGCAGCTACTCAGGGGCCCAAGAGTACGAGCAGTACTTC. This gives the protein CASSYSGAQEYEQYF.

This clonotype was seen repeatedly, ten times or more. The chain links TRBV10-3 to TRBJ2-3, with 11 bases lining up with TRBD2. The V and J ends lost 0 bases and 7 bases, in that order; junction bases with no gene match: 9. The germline V gene encodes CDR1 ENHRY and CDR2 SYGVKD. CDR3 length: 17 residues. CDR3 loop: CAISESGSGGAAYTQYF. In DNA, the CDR3 is TGTGCCATCAGTGAGTCGGGTAGCGGGGGGGCCGCGTATACGCAGTATTTT.